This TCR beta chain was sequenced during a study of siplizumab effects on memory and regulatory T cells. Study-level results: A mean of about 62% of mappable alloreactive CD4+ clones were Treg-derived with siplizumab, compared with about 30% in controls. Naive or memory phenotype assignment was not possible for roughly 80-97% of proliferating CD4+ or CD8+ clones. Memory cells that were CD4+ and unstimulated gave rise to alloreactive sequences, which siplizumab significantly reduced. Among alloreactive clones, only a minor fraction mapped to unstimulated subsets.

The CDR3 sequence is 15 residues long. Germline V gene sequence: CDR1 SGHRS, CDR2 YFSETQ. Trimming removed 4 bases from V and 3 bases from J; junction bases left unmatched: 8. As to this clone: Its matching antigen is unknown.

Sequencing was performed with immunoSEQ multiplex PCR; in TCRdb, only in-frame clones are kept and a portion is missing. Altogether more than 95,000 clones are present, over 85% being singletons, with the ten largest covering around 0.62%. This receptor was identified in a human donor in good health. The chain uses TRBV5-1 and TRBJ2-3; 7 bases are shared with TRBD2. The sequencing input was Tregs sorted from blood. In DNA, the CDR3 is TGCGCCAGCAGCGGGGGGGACGGCTTAACAGATACGCAGTATTTT. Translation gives CASSGGDGLTDTQYF.